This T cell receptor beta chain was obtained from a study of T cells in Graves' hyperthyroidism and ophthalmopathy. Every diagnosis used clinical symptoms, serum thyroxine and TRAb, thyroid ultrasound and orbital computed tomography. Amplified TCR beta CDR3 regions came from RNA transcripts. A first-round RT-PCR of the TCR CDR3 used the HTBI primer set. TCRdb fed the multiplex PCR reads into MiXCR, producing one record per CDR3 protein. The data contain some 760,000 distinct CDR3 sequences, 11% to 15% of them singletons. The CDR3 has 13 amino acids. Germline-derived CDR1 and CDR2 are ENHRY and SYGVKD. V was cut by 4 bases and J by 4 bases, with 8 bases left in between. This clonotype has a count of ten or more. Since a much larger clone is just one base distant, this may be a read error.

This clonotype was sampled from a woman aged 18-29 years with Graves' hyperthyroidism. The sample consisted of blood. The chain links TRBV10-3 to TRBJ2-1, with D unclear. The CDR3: CAISGSEYNEQFF. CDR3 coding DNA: TGTGCCATCAGTGGGTCAGAGTACAATGAGCAGTTCTTC.